This entry is about one T cell receptor (beta chain). What it binds is unknown. Both 60 Vbeta primers and 13 Jbeta primers went into the PCR. Using immunoSEQ multiplex PCR, the repertoire was profiled, and TCRdb retains in-frame clones only, with some absent. The table shows 100,000 to 120,000 clones, with 65% to 85% occurring only once. The sample comes from a study of cytomegalovirus exposure and HLA in healthy donors. Overall study: Among several hundred genotyped donors, around 77% fell in the Caucasian-associated ancestry cluster. Study-wide findings and caveats: CMV antigen specificity of a few CMV-associated chains was confirmed in vitro.

The germline V gene has CDR1 SGDLS and CDR2 YYNGEE. J was trimmed by 2 bases and V by 0 bases; bases with no gene match: 9. CDR3 length: 17 residues. Sequencing was performed on PBMCs. The rearrangement links TRBV9 to TRBJ2-3, with TRBD1 matching over 7 bases. This TCR was recovered from a man in his late teens or twenties in good health and CMV-seronegative. The chain's CDR3 is CASSVAGTAVPTDTQYF. In nucleotides, the CDR3 is TGTGCCAGCAGCGTAGCCGGGACAGCAGTTCCCACAGATACGCAGTATTTT.